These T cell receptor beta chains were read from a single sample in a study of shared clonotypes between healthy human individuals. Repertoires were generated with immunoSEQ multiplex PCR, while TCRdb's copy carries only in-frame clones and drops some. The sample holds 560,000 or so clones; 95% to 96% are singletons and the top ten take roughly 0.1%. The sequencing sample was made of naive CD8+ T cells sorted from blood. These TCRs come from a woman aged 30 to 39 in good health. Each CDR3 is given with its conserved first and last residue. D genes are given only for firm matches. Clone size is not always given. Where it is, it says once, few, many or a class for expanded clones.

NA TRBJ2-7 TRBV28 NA TGTGCCAGCAGTCGGACACTTACCTACGAGCAGTACTTC CASSRTLTYEQYF
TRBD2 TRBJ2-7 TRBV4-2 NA TGTGCCAGCAGCCAAGAACTAGCGGGTGACTACGAGCAGTACTTC CASSQELAGDYEQYF
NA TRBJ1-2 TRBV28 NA TGTGCCAGCAGTTTAACGGAGGGAGGAGGGGATGGCTACACCTTC CASSLTEGGGDGYTF
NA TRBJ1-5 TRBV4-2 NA TGTGCCAGCAGCCAGGAAACCAGGGAAGGCCAGCCCCAGCATTTT CASSQETREGQPQHF
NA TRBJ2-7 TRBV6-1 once TGTGCCAGCGGCTTCGGGACTGCCTACGAGCAGTACTTC CASGFGTAYEQYF
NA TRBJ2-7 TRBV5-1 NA TGCGCCAGCAGCCCCGAAGCCTACGAGCAGTACTTC CASSPEAYEQYF
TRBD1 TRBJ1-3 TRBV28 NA TGTGCCAGCAGTTTATTGGGGACAGTGAGCTCTGGAAACACCATATATTTT CASSLLGTVSSGNTIYF
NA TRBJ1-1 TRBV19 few TGTGCCAGTAGTATTAGGGTTGAAGCTTTCTTT CASSIRVEAFF
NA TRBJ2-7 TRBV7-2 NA TGTGCCATCGGGGACCCAGCCTACGAGCAGTACTTC CAIGDPAYEQYF
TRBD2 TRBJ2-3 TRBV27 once TGTGCCAGCAGTTTCGCTAGCGGGAGGGCAGATACGCAGTATTTT CASSFASGRADTQYF
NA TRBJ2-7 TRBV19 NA TGTGCCAGTAGTCCTGCGGGATCCTACGAGCAGTACTTC CASSPAGSYEQYF
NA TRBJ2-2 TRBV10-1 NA TGCGCCAGCAGTGAACGAGCGGCCACCGGGGAGCTGTTTTTT CASSERAATGELFF
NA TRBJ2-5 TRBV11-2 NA TGTGCCAGCAGCTTAGTTTTTGGGTGGGAGACCCAGTACTTC CASSLVFGWETQYF
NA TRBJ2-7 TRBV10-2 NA TGCGCCAGCAGTGACGGACACGAGCAGTACTTC CASSDGHEQYF
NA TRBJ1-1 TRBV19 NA TGTGCCAGTAATGTGGGACTCGGGGCTTTCTTT CASNVGLGAFF
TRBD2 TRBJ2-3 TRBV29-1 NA TGCAGCGTTGATTTAACTAGCGGGAGCACAGATACGCAGTATTTT CSVDLTSGSTDTQYF
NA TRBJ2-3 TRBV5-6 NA TGTGCCAGCAGCTTAGGGAACTCCCACACAGATACGCAGTATTTT CASSLGNSHTDTQYF
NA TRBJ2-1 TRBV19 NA TGTGCCAGTAGTGCGGTAGCGTATAACAATGAGCAGTTCTTC CASSAVAYNNEQFF
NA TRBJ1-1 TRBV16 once TGTGCCAGCAGCGCCACCGGGGCGAACACTGAAGCTTTCTTT CASSATGANTEAFF
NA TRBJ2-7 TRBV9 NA TGTGCCAGCAGCGTAGCGGCCAACCCGTCCTACGAGCAGTACTTC CASSVAANPSYEQYF